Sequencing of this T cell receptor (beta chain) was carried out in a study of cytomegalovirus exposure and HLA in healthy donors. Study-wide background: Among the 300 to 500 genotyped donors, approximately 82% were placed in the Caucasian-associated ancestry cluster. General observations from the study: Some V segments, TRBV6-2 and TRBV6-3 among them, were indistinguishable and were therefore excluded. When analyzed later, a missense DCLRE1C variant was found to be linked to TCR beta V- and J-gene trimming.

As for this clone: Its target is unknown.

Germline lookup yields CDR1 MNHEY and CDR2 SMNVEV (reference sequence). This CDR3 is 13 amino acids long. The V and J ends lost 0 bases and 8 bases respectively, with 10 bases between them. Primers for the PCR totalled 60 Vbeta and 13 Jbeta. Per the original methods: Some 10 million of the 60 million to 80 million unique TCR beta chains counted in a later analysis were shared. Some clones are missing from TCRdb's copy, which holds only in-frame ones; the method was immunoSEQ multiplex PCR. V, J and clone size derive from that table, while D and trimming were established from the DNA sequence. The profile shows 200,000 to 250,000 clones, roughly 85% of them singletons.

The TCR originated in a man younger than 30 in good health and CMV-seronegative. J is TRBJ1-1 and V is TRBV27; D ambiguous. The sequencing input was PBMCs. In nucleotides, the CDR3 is TGTGCCAGCAGTTTATCGAGCGGTGGCGAAGCTTTCTTT. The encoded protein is CASSLSSGGEAFF.